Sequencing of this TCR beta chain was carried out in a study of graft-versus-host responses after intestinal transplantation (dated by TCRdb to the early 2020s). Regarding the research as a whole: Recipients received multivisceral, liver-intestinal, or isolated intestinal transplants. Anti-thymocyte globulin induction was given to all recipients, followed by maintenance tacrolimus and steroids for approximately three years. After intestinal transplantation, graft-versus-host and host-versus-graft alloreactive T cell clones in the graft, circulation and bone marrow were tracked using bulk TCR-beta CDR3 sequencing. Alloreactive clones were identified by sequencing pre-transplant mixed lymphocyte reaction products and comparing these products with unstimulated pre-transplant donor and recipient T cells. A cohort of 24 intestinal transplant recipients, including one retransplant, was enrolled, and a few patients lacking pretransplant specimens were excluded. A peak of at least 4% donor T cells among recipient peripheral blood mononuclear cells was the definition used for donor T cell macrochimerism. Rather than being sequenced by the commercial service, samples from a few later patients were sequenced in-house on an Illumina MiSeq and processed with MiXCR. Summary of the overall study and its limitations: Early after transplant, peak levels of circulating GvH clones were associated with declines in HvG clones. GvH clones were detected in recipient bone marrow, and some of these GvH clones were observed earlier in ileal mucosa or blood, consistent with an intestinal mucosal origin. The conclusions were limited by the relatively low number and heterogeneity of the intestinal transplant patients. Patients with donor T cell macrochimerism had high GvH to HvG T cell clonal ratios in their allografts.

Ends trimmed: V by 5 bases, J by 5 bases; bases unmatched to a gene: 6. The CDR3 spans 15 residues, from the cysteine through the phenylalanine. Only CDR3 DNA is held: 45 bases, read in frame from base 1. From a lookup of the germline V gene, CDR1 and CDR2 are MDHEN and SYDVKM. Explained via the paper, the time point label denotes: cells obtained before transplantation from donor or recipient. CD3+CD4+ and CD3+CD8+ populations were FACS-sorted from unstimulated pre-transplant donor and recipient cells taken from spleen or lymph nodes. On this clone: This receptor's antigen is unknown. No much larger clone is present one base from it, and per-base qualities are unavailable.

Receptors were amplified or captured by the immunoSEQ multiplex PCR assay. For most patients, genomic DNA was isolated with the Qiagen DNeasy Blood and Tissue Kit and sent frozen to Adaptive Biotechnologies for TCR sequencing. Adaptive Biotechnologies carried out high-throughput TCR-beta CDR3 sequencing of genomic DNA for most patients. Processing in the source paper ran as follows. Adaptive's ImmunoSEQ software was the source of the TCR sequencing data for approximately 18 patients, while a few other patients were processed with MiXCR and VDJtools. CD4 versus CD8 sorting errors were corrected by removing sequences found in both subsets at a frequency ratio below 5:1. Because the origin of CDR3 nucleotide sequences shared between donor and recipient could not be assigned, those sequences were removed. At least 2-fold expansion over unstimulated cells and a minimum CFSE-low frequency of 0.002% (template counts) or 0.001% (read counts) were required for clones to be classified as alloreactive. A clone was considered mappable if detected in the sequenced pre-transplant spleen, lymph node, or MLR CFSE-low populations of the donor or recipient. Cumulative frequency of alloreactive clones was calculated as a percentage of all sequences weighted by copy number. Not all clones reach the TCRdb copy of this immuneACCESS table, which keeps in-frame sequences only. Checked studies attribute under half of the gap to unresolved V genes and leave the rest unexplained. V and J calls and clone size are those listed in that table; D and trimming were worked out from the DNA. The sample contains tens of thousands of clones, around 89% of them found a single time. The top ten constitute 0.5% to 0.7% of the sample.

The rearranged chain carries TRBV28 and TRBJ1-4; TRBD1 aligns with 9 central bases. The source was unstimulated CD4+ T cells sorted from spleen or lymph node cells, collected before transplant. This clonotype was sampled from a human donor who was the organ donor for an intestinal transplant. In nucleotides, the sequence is TGTGCCAGCAGTCCACCGACAGGGGGGAATGAAAAACTGTTTTTT. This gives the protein CASSPPTGGNEKLFF.